The clone carrying this T cell receptor beta chain is medium-sized by share. The target antigen is unknown. Time point of the sample: sample taken at primary tumor resection. This sample was taken from a study of spatial heterogeneity in lung cancer. Across the study: Alpha-chain sequences were detected in numbers that were consistently lower than beta-chain sequences. The study's findings and limits: In tumors, expanded intratumoral alpha and beta TCR counts tracked mutation counts.

The CDR3 loop spans 15 amino acids. Trimming shortened V by 5 bases and J by 3 bases, and 14 bases separated the two germline ends. Germline values: CDR1 DFQATT, CDR2 SNEGSKA (reference sequence). TCR cDNA molecules each had a unique molecular identifier. TCRdb used MiXCR to reprocess the 5' RACE reads, holding one entry per CDR3 protein. In the table there are about 18,000 distinct CDR3 sequences, about 7.5% of which are singletons. The chain has TRBV20-1 and TRBJ1-6, with D perhaps TRBD1 (6 bases). The TCR comes from a male donor with early-stage non-small cell lung cancer. Source: lung tumor tissue, taken at surgery. The DNA of the CDR3 is TGCAGTGCTCGCACTGGGGGACACTATAATTCACCCCTCCACTTT. Its translation is CSARTGGHYNSPLHF.